This T cell receptor (beta chain) was obtained from a study of T cells in Graves' hyperthyroidism and ophthalmopathy. For the study at large: Peripheral blood specimens were obtained at initial diagnosis, prior to any treatment. Study-wide findings and caveats: Appearing also in blood were most of the thyroid clonotypes expanded above 0.001.

This clonotype was detected a few times. Its target is not known. The diagnostic basis comprised clinical symptoms, serum thyroxine and TRAb, thyroid ultrasound and orbital computed tomography. There are 13 residues in the CDR3. V lost 1 base and J lost 5, with 8 bases in between. The V gene's germline CDR1 is SEHNR and CDR2 FQNEAQ (reference sequence). From RNA transcripts, TCR beta CDR3 regions were amplified. Researchers ran a first-round RT-PCR on the TCR CDR3 using the HTBI primer set. TCRdb reanalysed the multiplex PCR reads using MiXCR and keeps one entry per CDR3 protein. The data contain about 720,000 distinct CDR3 sequences, 18% of them singletons.

The TCR originated in a woman aged 45-60 years with Graves' hyperthyroidism that later progressed to Graves' ophthalmopathy. The sample taken for sequencing was blood. The chain carries TRBV7-9 and TRBJ1-2; D unresolved. Here the CDR3 reads CASSLEGMYGYTF. CDR3 DNA sequence: TGTGCCAGCAGCTTAGAGGGCATGTATGGCTACACCTTC.